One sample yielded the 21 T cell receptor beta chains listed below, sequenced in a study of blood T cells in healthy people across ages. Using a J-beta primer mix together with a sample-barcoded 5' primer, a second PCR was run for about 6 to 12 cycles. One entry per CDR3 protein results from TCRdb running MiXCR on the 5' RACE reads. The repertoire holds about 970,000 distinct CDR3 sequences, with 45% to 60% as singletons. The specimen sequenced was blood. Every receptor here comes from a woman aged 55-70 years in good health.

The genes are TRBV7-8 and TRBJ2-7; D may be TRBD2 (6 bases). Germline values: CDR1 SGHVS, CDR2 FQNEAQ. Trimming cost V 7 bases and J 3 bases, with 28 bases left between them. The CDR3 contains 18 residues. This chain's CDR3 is CASTISPKTRREYYEQYF. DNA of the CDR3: TGTGCCAGCACCATCAGTCCCAAAACTAGGAGGGAGTACTACGAGCAGTACTTC.

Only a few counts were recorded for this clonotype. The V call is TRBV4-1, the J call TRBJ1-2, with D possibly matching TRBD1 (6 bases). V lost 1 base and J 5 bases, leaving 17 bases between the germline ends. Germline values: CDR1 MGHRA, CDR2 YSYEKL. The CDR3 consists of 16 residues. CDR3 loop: CASSQVPGVFRYGYTF. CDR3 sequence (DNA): TGCGCCAGCAGCCAAGTTCCAGGGGTATTTCGATATGGCTACACCTTC.

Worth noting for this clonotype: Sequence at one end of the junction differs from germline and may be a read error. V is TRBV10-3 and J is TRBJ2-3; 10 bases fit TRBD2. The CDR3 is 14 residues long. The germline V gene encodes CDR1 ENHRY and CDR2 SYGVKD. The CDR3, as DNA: TGTGCCGTCAGTGAACTAGCGGGACGAGATACGCAGTATTTT. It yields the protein CAVSELAGRDTQYF.

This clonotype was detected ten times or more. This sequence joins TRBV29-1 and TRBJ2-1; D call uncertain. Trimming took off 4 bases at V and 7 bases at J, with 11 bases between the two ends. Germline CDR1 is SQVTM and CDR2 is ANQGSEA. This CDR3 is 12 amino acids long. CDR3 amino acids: CSVVGLVNEQFF. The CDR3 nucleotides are TGCAGCGTTGTGGGCCTAGTGAATGAGCAGTTCTTC.

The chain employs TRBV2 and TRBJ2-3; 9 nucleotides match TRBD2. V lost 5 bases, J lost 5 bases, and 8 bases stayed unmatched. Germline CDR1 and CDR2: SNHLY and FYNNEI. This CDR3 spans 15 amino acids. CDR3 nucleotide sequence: TGTGCCAGCAGTAGCCCTAGCGGGGCCATAGATACGCAGTATTTT. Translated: CASSSPSGAIDTQYF.

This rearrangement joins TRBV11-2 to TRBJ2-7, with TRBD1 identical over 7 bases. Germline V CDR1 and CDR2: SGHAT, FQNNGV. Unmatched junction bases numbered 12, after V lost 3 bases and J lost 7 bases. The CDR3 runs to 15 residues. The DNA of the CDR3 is TGTGCCAGCAGCTTTAGGACAGGCGGTGGTCAAGAGCAGTACTTC. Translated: CASSFRTGGGQEQYF.

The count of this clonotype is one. The DNA of the CDR3 is TGCAGTGCTGGTGGCCCTGGCAGACAAGAGACCCAGTACTTC. This sequence encodes CSAGGPGRQETQYF. The rearrangement uses TRBV20-1 and TRBJ2-5; no firm D call. The CDR3 is 14 amino acids. V lost 5 bases to trimming and J lost 2 bases, with 15 bases between them. CDR1 is DFQATT and CDR2 is SNEGSKA in the germline V gene (reference sequence).

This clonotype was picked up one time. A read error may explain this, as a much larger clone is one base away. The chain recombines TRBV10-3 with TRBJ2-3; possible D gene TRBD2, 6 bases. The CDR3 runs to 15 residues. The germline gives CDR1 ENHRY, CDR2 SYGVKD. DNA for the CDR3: TGTGCCATCAGACCGAATGGGGGAGGAACAGATACGCGGTATTTT. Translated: CAIRPNGGGTDTRYF.

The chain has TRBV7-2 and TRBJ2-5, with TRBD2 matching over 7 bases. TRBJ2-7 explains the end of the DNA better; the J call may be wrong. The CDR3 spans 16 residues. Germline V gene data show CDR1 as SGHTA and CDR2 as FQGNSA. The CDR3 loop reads CASSLRREREVYEQYF. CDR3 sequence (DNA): TGTGCCAGCAGCTTAAGGAGGGAACGGGAGGTTTACGAGCAGTACTTC.

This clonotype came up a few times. DNA for the CDR3: TGTGCCAGCAGTTTGGTCCCATCGGCTGAAGCTTTCTTT. Translation gives CASSLVPSAEAFF. The rearrangement joins TRBV27 to TRBJ1-1; D remains ambiguous. Deletions cut 3 bases from V and 6 bases from J, with 11 bases between. The CDR3 totals 13 residues. Per the germline V gene, CDR1 is MNHEY and CDR2 is SMNVEV (reference sequence).

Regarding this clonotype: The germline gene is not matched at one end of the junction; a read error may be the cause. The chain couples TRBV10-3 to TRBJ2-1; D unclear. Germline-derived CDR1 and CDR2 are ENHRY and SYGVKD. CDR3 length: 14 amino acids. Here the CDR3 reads CAISESSRYNGQFF. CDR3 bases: TGTGCCATCAGTGAGTCCTCCCGGTACAATGGGCAGTTCTTC.

The CDR3 is CASSLGSGSPNEQYF. CDR3 DNA: TGTGCCAGCAGCTTAGGTAGCGGGAGTCCCAATGAGCAGTACTTC. This chain connects TRBV11-2 to TRBJ2-7; 9 positions agree with TRBD2. With V trimmed by 1 base and J by 7 bases, 8 bases remained unmatched. This CDR3 has 15 amino acids. The germline V gene encodes CDR1 SGHAT and CDR2 FQNNGV. Full variable domain (missing parts from reference TRBV11-2 and TRBJ2-7): EAGVAQSPRYKIIEKRQSVAFWCNPISGHATLYWYQQILGQGPKLLIQFQNNGVVDDSQLPKDRFSAERLKGVDSTLKIQPAKLEDSAVYLCASSLGSGSPNEQYFGPGTRLTVT.

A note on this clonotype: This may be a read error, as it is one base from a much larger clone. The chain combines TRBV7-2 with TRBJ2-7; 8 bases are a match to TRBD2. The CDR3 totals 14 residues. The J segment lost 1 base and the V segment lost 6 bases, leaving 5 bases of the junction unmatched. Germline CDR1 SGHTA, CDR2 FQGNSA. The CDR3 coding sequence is TGTGCCAGCAGTGTAGCGGGAATATCCTACGAGCAGTACTTC. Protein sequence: CASSVAGISYEQYF. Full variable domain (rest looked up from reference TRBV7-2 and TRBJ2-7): GAGVSQSPSNKVTEKGKDVELRCDPISGHTALYWYRQSLGQGLEFLIYFQGNSAPDKSGLPSDRFSAERTGGSVSTLTIQRTQQEDSAVYLCASSVAGISYEQYFGPGTRLTVT.

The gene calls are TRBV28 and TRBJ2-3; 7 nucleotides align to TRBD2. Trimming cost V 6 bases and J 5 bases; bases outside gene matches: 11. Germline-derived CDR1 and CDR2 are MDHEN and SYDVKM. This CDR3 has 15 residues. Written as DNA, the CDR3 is TGTGCCAGCAGACTTGGACTAGTGGGAGAAGATACGCAGTATTTT. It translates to CASRLGLVGEDTQYF.

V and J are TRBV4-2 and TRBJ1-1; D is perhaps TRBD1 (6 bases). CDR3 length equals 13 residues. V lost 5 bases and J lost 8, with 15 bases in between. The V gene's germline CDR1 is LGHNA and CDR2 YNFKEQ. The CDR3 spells CASSDYRVTEAFF. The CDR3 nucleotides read TGTGCCAGCAGCGACTACAGGGTAACCGAAGCTTTCTTT.

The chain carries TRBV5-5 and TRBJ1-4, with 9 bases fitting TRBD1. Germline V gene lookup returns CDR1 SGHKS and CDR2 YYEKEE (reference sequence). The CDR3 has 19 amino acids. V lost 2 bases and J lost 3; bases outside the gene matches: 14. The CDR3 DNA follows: TGTGCCAGCAGCTTTTCGCATGCCAACAGGGGGCTTTCTAATGAAAAACTGTTTTTT. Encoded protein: CASSFSHANRGLSNEKLFF.

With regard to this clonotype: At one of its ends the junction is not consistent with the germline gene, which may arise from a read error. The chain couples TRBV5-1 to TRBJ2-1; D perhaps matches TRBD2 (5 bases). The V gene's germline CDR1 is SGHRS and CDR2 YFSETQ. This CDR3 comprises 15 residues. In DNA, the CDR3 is TGCGCCAACAGCTTGGGATTGGTGGGAGAGAATGAGCAGTTCTTC. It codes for CANSLGLVGENEQFF.

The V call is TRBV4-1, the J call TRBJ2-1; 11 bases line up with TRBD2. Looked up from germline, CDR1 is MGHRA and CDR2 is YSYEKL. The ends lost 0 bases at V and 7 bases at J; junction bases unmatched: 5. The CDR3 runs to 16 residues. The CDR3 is CASSQERLAGYNEQFF. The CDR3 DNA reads TGCGCCAGCAGCCAAGAAAGACTAGCGGGATATAATGAGCAGTTCTTC.

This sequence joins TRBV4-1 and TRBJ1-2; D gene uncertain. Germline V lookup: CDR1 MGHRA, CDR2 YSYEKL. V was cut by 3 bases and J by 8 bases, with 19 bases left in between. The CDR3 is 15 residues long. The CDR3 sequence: CASSQPRTLGEGYTF. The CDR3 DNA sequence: TGCGCCAGCAGCCAGCCGCGTACTCTTGGGGAGGGCTACACCTTC.

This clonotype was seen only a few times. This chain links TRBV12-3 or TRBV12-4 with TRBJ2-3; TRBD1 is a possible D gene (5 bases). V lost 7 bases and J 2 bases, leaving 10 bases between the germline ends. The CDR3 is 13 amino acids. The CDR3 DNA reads TGTGCCAGCAATCAGGGATCCACAGATACGCAGTATTTT. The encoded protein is CASNQGSTDTQYF.

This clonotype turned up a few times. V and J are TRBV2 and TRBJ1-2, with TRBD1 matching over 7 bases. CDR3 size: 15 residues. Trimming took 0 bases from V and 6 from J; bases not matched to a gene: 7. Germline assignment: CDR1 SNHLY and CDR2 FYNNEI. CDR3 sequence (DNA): TGTGCCAGCAGTGAAGCGCCCCAGGGGGTAAATGGCTACACCTTC. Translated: CASSEAPQGVNGYTF.